A single sample is the source of the 14 T cell receptor beta chains below, sequenced in a study of Ad26.COV2.S vaccination and SARS-CoV-2 variants. Only in-frame clones appear in the TCRdb table, and some are missing; sequencing was by immunoSEQ multiplex PCR. The data contain roughly 680,000 clones, around 92% of them singletons. Treatment reported: some 20 received Ad26.COV2.S at low or high dose, single or two shots; about 5 received placebo; per-sample allocation not given. Sampling took place 63 days after the first vaccine or placebo injection. Sequencing was performed on peripheral blood, taken in a trial of Ad26.COV2.S vaccine versus placebo. The receptors come from a person aged 18-60 years who received the Ad26.COV2.S COVID-19 vaccine or a placebo.

The chain's CDR3 is CASSLAQPIPHADTQYF. The DNA for the CDR3 is TGCGCCAGCAGCTTGGCTCAACCAATCCCTCATGCAGATACGCAGTATTTT. The rearrangement joins TRBV5-1 to TRBJ2-3; D gene ambiguous. The ends were cut back, 0 bases at V and 4 bases at J, with 18 bases in the middle. CDR3 size: 17 residues. CDR1 is SGHRS and CDR2 is YFSETQ in the germline V gene.

This clone was observed at least ten times. The gene calls are TRBV7-9 and TRBJ1-2; 8 bases fit TRBD1. The CDR3 runs to 15 residues. Germline V gene lookup returns CDR1 SEHNR and CDR2 FQNEAQ (reference sequence). V lost 1 base to trimming and J lost 5 bases; unmatched junction nucleotides: 6. CDR3 region: CASSLVVGQGYGYTF. CDR3 coding DNA: TGTGCCAGCAGCTTAGTAGTCGGACAGGGATATGGCTACACCTTC.

The chain uses TRBV9 and TRBJ2-4; D gene uncertain. CDR3 length: 13 residues. V lost 0 bases to trimming and J lost 8 bases, with 9 bases between them. CDR1 SGDLS and CDR2 YYNGEE come from the germline V gene. As DNA, the CDR3 is TGTGCCAGCAGCGTAGGTGAAGGTGACATTCAGTACTTC. It translates to CASSVGEGDIQYF.

The chain carries TRBV6-5 and TRBJ2-7; D uncertain. Germline values: CDR1 MNHEY, CDR2 SVGAGI. V was pared by 6 bases and J by 6 bases, with 15 bases between. The CDR3 runs 13 residues. The CDR3 is CASSLGTAAEQYF. The CDR3, as DNA: TGTGCCAGCAGCCTGGGCACAGCCGCCGAGCAGTACTTC.

The V and J genes are TRBV7-3 and TRBJ2-1; the match to TRBD1 covers 8 bases. Germline CDR1 and CDR2: SGHTA and FQGTGA. Unmatched junction bases numbered 6, after V lost 5 bases and J lost 3 bases. This CDR3 is 15 amino acids long. CDR3 protein: CASSADRGHYNEQFF. CDR3 nucleotides: TGTGCCAGCAGCGCCGACAGGGGACACTACAATGAGCAGTTCTTC.

The genes are TRBV6-5 and TRBJ2-1; unclear D gene. Trimming removed 0 bases from V and 0 bases from J, with 6 bases in between. The CDR3 is 15 amino acids. The germline V gene has CDR1 MNHEY and CDR2 SVGAGI. The CDR3, as DNA: TGTGCCAGCAGTTACTCGCGAGACTCCTACAATGAGCAGTTCTTC. Amino acid sequence: CASSYSRDSYNEQFF.

This clone was seen only once. J is TRBJ1-2 and V is TRBV5-6; TRBD1 matches at 8 bases. With 4 bases clipped from V and 4 bases from J, the junction kept 6 bases outside the gene matches. The CDR3 runs to 14 residues. Germline CDR1 SGHDT, CDR2 YYEEEE. This CDR3 is CASSPGQVLYGYTF. CDR3 coding DNA: TGTGCCAGCAGCCCGGGACAGGTCCTCTATGGCTACACCTTC.

This clone was recorded only once. The chain carries TRBV6-5 and TRBJ2-7, with TRBD1 identical over 8 bases. Looked up from germline, CDR1 is MNHEY and CDR2 is SVGAGI. This CDR3 comprises 15 residues. The V and J ends lost 6 bases and 3 bases, in that order; junction bases with no gene match: 10. For the CDR3, the DNA is TGTGCCAGCAGCGCCGGACAGGGTTTAAGCTACGAGCAGTACTTC. It specifies CASSAGQGLSYEQYF.

This clone was counted a single time. V and J are TRBV5-6 and TRBJ2-3; the match to TRBD2 covers 8 bases. J lost 0 bases, V lost 5 bases, and 11 bases had no gene match. CDR3 size: 17 residues. Germline CDR1 SGHDT, CDR2 YYEEEE. The CDR3 coding sequence is TGTGCCAGCAGTCCGGGACTAGGGGTCCCTAGCACAGATACGCAGTATTTT. Protein: CASSPGLGVPSTDTQYF.

This clone was detected only a few times. V usage is TRBV5-4 and J usage is TRBJ1-3; unclear D gene. The CDR3 runs 13 residues. The germline V and J ends were trimmed by 5 bases and 0 bases, with 6 bases remaining between them. The germline CDR1 and CDR2 sequences are SGHNT and YYREEE (reference sequence). CDR3 residues: CASRLSSGNTIYF. CDR3 DNA sequence: TGTGCCAGCAGACTTAGCTCTGGAAACACCATATATTTT.

V gene TRBV19 combines with J gene TRBJ2-3, with D tentatively TRBD2 (6 bases). This CDR3 spans 13 amino acids. CDR1 and CDR2 from the germline V gene are LNHDA and SQIVND (reference sequence). V lost 9 bases and J lost 0, with 10 bases in between. The CDR3 spells CASRRASTDTQYF. The CDR3 DNA reads TGTGCCAGCCGGAGGGCGAGCACAGATACGCAGTATTTT.

This chain uses TRBV5-4 with TRBJ2-1; TRBD2 agrees at 11 bases. The V and J ends lost 0 bases and 7 bases, in that order; junction bases with no gene match: 6. Looked up from germline, CDR1 is SGHNT and CDR2 is YYREEE (reference sequence). CDR3 length equals 16 residues. CDR3 sequence: CASSLVLAGGGNEQFF. For the CDR3, the DNA is TGTGCCAGCAGCTTGGTGCTAGCGGGGGGAGGGAATGAGCAGTTCTTC.

Concerning this clone: In the same sample, other DNA sequences code for this CDR3. The CDR3 bases are TGCGCCAGCAGCTTGGCTCCTAGCGGGGGGCAAGAGACCCAGTACTTC. Translated, it gives CASSLAPSGGQETQYF. V usage is TRBV5-1 and J usage is TRBJ2-5, with TRBD2 matching over 11 bases. V was clipped by 0 bases and J by 2 bases; unmatched bases: 3. Germline CDR1 and CDR2: SGHRS and YFSETQ. CDR3 size: 16 residues.

The chain combines TRBV27 with TRBJ2-5; 16 positions match TRBD2. The CDR3 spans 18 residues. In germline, CDR1 is MNHEY, CDR2 SMNVEV (reference sequence). V dropped 4 bases and J dropped 5; count of bases not matched to a gene: 10. The CDR3 reads CASSSWGTSGRAGETQYF. The DNA of the CDR3 is TGTGCCAGCAGTTCTTGGGGGACTAGCGGGAGGGCCGGGGAGACCCAGTACTTC.